This passage covers 22 T cell receptor beta chains from one sample sequenced in a study of T cell responses to AZD1222 COVID-19 vaccine. TCRdb's copy holds only in-frame clones and misses some; the assay was immunoSEQ multiplex PCR. The table includes about 110,000 clones, just over 85% detected once. The sample in question was peripheral blood, obtained on day 0 of AZD1222 vaccination. The origin of the receptors is an adult in good health.

The CDR3 spells CASSEIKGGGTEAFF. The CDR3 DNA sequence: TGTGCCAGCAGTGAAATTAAGGGGGGAGGGACTGAAGCTTTCTTT. The genes are TRBV2 and TRBJ1-1, with D maybe TRBD1 (6 bases). The length of the CDR3 is 15 residues. CDR1 is SNHLY, CDR2 FYNNEI, per germline. Between the trimmed V and J ends, which lost 2 bases and 5 bases, there was a span of 15 bases. The complete variable domain, with remaining parts taken from reference TRBV2 and TRBJ1-1, reads EPEVTQTPSHQVTQMGQEVILRCVPISNHLYFYWYRQILGQKVEFLVSFYNNEISEKSEIFDDQFSVERPDGSNFTLKIRSTKLEDSAMYFCASSEIKGGGTEAFFGQGTRLTVV.

The gene calls are TRBV30 and TRBJ2-5; D not resolved. V was cut by 3 bases and J by 0 bases, with 17 bases left in between. The CDR3 runs to 16 residues. Germline values: CDR1 GTSNPN, CDR2 SVGIG (reference sequence). The chain's CDR3 is CAWSSGLLSNQETQYF. CDR3 DNA: TGTGCCTGGAGCTCCGGGCTCCTCTCCAACCAAGAGACCCAGTACTTC.

This clone was seen only a few times. V usage is TRBV11-2 and J usage is TRBJ1-1; a possible D gene is TRBD1 (5 bases). CDR1 and CDR2 from the germline V gene are SGHAT and FQNNGV. The CDR3 is 15 residues long. The V gene lost 5 bases and the J gene lost 0 bases, with 13 bases spanning the gap. CDR3 sequence reads: CASSPGTKMNTEAFF. The CDR3 DNA is TGTGCCAGCAGCCCTGGGACGAAAATGAACACTGAAGCTTTCTTT.

Worth noting for this clone: Within the sample, other DNA sequences also encode this same CDR3. The rearrangement links TRBV3-1 (or the pseudogene TRBV3-2) to TRBJ2-3, with 8 bases that match TRBD2. The trim removed 4 bases at V and 1 base at J, leaving 1 base unmatched. This CDR3 has 14 amino acids. CDR1 is LGHDT and CDR2 is YNNKEL in the germline V gene (reference sequence). The CDR3: CASSLSGGTDTQYF. In nucleotides, the CDR3 is TGTGCCAGCAGCCTTAGCGGGGGCACAGATACGCAGTATTTT.

The chain has TRBV9 and TRBJ1-6; the D gene is possibly TRBD1 (6 bases). The CDR3 extends over 16 amino acids. V was pared by 4 bases and J by 7 bases, with 18 bases between. Germline CDR1 is SGDLS and CDR2 is YYNGEE. The CDR3 sequence: CASSLSPGGGNSPLHF. CDR3 DNA: TGTGCCAGCAGCCTCTCCCCCGGGGGGGGCAATTCACCCCTCCACTTT.

The rearrangement links TRBV15 to TRBJ2-1; 7 positions match TRBD2. The CDR3 length is 14 residues. After removal of 5 bases from V and 5 bases from J, the junction contained 6 bases not matched to a gene. Germline CDR1 and CDR2: LNHNV and YYDKDF (reference sequence). The CDR3 DNA reads as TGTGCCACCAGCGGCGGGACTAACGACAATGAGCAGTTCTTC. Its translation is CATSGGTNDNEQFF.

The V and J genes are TRBV7-2 and TRBJ1-3; D gene unclear. Per the germline V gene, CDR1 is SGHTA and CDR2 is FQGNSA. The CDR3 extends over 16 amino acids. V was shortened by 0 bases and J by 0 bases, with 9 bases between the two germline ends. CDR3 bases: TGTGCCAGCAGCTTAGCGCCTTCCTCCTCTGGAAACACCATATATTTT. This sequence encodes CASSLAPSSSGNTIYF.

V usage is TRBV6-5 and J usage is TRBJ1-2; D is unresolved. Germline V gives CDR1 MNHEY, CDR2 SVGAGI. This CDR3 region has 13 residues. V was trimmed by 6 bases and J by 5 bases, leaving 13 bases between them. The CDR3 sequence: CASSPQVPYGYTF. In DNA, the CDR3 is TGTGCCAGCAGCCCCCAGGTCCCATATGGCTACACCTTC.

The CDR3: CASSYKNNEQFF. The CDR3 bases are TGTGCCAGCAGTTACAAGAACAATGAGCAGTTCTTC. The chain joins TRBV6-5 to TRBJ2-1; D not resolved. Germline V gives CDR1 MNHEY, CDR2 SVGAGI. Trimming pared 2 bases from V and 5 bases from J, leaving 4 bases between. This CDR3 is built from 12 residues.

The V and J genes are TRBV7-8 and TRBJ2-3, with 10 positions matching TRBD2. Looked up from germline, CDR1 is SGHVS and CDR2 is FQNEAQ. V shed 4 bases, J shed 5 bases, and the junction held 12 bases outside the gene matches. The CDR3 spans 17 residues. The CDR3 DNA reads as TGTGCCAGCAGCTACCGAGCGGGGGGGCCCGGTGGAGATACGCAGTATTTT. It is translated as CASSYRAGGPGGDTQYF.

The gene calls are TRBV7-3 and TRBJ2-2, with D hard to call. The CDR3 extends over 11 amino acids. The V end was cut by 4 bases, the J end by 4 bases, with 1 base between. Germline CDR1 SGHTA, CDR2 FQGTGA. The CDR3 DNA reads TGTGCCAGCAGCTCCACCGGGGAGCTGTTTTTT. Encoded protein: CASSSTGELFF.

V and J are TRBV5-5 and TRBJ2-3; TRBD1 might be the D (6 bases). The CDR3 runs to 17 residues. V lost 0 bases and J lost 6, with 20 bases in between. Per germline, CDR1 SGHKS and CDR2 YYEKEE (reference sequence). The CDR3 DNA reads TGTGCCAGCAGCTTGGGCACCGGAACAGCAGGGGCGGATACGCAGTATTTT. It codes for CASSLGTGTAGADTQYF.

There are a few counts of this clone. The V and J genes are TRBV12-3 or TRBV12-4 and TRBJ1-1; D not resolved. The CDR3 has 12 residues. The germline V and J ends were trimmed by 1 base and 7 bases, with 7 bases remaining between them. The CDR3 spells CASSLGRGEAFF. The CDR3 DNA reads as TGTGCCAGCAGTTTAGGTAGAGGTGAAGCTTTCTTT.

The gene calls are TRBV11-2 and TRBJ2-1, with a tentative D call TRBD1 (5 bases). Germline loops: CDR1 SGHAT, CDR2 FQNNGV. V was shortened by 1 base and J by 5 bases, with 9 bases between the two germline ends. There are 14 residues in the CDR3. The CDR3 DNA reads TGTGCCAGCAGCTTAGCGACAGCAAACAATGAGCAGTTCTTC. Translation: CASSLATANNEQFF.

This clone appeared once. The genes are TRBV9 and TRBJ2-5, with 10 bases that match TRBD2. CDR1 is SGDLS, CDR2 YYNGEE, per germline. Unmatched junction bases numbered 5, after V lost 1 base and J lost 5 bases. The CDR3 totals 15 residues. The CDR3 reads CASSVSGGGQETQYF. As DNA, the CDR3 is TGTGCCAGCAGCGTAAGCGGGGGGGGCCAGGAGACCCAGTACTTC. The full variable domain, completed using reference TRBV9 and TRBJ2-5, is DSGVTQTPKHLITATGQRVTLRCSPRSGDLSVYWYQQSLDQGLQFLIQYYNGEERAKGNILERFSAQQFPDLHSELNLSSLELGDSALYFCASSVSGGGQETQYFGPGTRLLVL.

This chain uses TRBV2 with TRBJ1-4; D is unclear. The V and J ends lost 3 bases and 8 bases respectively, with 7 bases between them. In germline, CDR1 is SNHLY, CDR2 FYNNEI. The CDR3 extends over 12 amino acids. DNA for the CDR3: TGTGCCAGCAGTGATGAGGACGAAAAACTGTTTTTT. Translation: CASSDEDEKLFF.

The genes are TRBV19 and TRBJ2-2, with D uncertain. CDR1 and CDR2 (germline): LNHDA, SQIVND (reference sequence). The CDR3 contains 14 residues. Trimming took off 3 bases at V and 8 bases at J, with 13 bases between the two ends. The CDR3 bases are TGTGCCAGTAGTATGGGGTTTCGTACGGGGGAGCTGTTTTTT. It specifies CASSMGFRTGELFF.

The gene calls are TRBV4-1 and TRBJ1-1, with unresolved D. The CDR3 spans 13 residues. CDR1 and CDR2 (germline): MGHRA, YSYEKL. The ends were cut back, 0 bases at V and 8 bases at J, with 10 bases in the middle. This chain's CDR3 is CASSQDPVLEAFF. CDR3 nucleotides: TGCGCCAGCAGCCAAGATCCTGTTTTGGAAGCTTTCTTT.

This sequence joins TRBV11-3 and TRBJ1-3; 9 positions match TRBD1. CDR3 length equals 13 residues. Germline CDR1 is SGHNT and CDR2 is YENEEA. Losses at the gene ends were 5 bases for V and 7 bases for J; bases not matched to a gene: 3. For the CDR3, the DNA is TGTGCCAGCAGCCGGGGACAGGGTAACACCATATATTTT. Translated: CASSRGQGNTIYF.

This chain uses TRBV28 with TRBJ2-5, with D perhaps assigned TRBD1 or TRBD2 (5 bases each). The V and J ends lost 3 bases and 3 bases respectively, with 20 bases between them. There are 17 residues in the CDR3. Looked up from germline, CDR1 is MDHEN and CDR2 is SYDVKM. The DNA for the CDR3 is TGTGCCAGCAGTTTTTTGGTCGGCGGCCTGGGGGAAGAGACCCAGTACTTC. This sequence encodes CASSFLVGGLGEETQYF. The full variable domain, with the rest looked up from reference TRBV28 and TRBJ2-5, is DVKVTQSSRYLVKRTGEKVFLECVQDMDHENMFWYRQDPGLGLRLIYFSYDVKMKEKGDIPEGYSVSREKKERFSLILESASTNQTSMYLCASSFLVGGLGEETQYFGPGTRLLVL.

V gene TRBV5-1 combines with J gene TRBJ2-1; D is perhaps TRBD1 or TRBD2 (5 bases each). Trimming shortened V by 1 base and J by 7 bases, and 9 bases separated the two germline ends. Germline V gene sequence: CDR1 SGHRS, CDR2 YFSETQ. The CDR3 length is 13 residues. CDR3 loop: CASSLPRGNEQFF. The CDR3 region has the DNA TGCGCCAGCAGCTTGCCGAGGGGAAATGAGCAGTTCTTC. Full variable domain (rest looked up from reference TRBV5-1 and TRBJ2-1): KAGVTQTPRYLIKTRGQQVTLSCSPISGHRSVSWYQQTPGQGLQFLFEYFSETQRNKGNFPGRFSGRQFSNSRSEMNVSTLELGDSALYLCASSLPRGNEQFFGPGTRLTVL.

This chain uses TRBV15 with TRBJ1-5; weak D call: TRBD1 (6 bases). V lost 4 bases, J lost 0 bases, and 10 bases lay in between. This CDR3 has 15 residues. Germline V gives CDR1 LNHNV, CDR2 YYDKDF (reference sequence). The CDR3 coding sequence is TGTGCCACCAGCACGGGGGGCTCTAGCAATCAGCCCCAGCATTTT. Protein: CATSTGGSSNQPQHF.